These T cell receptor beta chains were read from a single sample in a study of blood T cell repertoires in COVID-19. Generated by immunoSEQ multiplex PCR, the TCRdb table keeps only in-frame clones and is missing some. The sample has 200,000 to 250,000 clones, roughly 85% seen once; the top ten hold 0.85% to 1%. Specimen: peripheral blood. The receptor source for this set is a man between 35 and 55 years old with acute or convalescent COVID-19. Each CDR3 is given with its conserved first and last residue. A D gene is named only where the DNA matches it firmly. Part of the rows lack a size; the others show once, few, many or a class for expanded clones.

j_gene | abundance | v_gene | len | d_gene | CDR3aa | CDR3nt
TRBJ1-1 | NA | TRBV30 | 12 | NA | CAWSSTATEAFF | TGTGCCTGGAGTTCGACAGCGACTGAAGCTTTCTTT
TRBJ1-3 | NA | TRBV18 | 15 | NA | CASSPEVSAGNTIYF | TGTGCCAGCTCACCTGAGGTTTCCGCTGGAAACACCATATATTTT
TRBJ2-5 | NA | TRBV19 | 14 | TRBD1 | CASSMGQGIETQYF | TGTGCCAGTAGTATGGGACAGGGGATTGAGACCCAGTACTTC
TRBJ1-2 | NA | TRBV6-5 | 13 | NA | CASSQTPSYGYTF | TGTGCCAGCAGTCAAACACCTTCCTATGGCTACACCTTC
TRBJ1-2 | NA | TRBV2 | 11 | NA | CASVRDYGYTF | TGTGCCAGCGTCAGGGACTATGGCTACACCTTC
TRBJ1-4 | once | TRBV2 | 19 | TRBD1 | CASSASMDRGTGTNEKLFF | TGTGCCAGCAGTGCAAGTATGGACAGGGGGACGGGAACTAATGAAAAACTGTTTTTT
TRBJ1-2 | NA | TRBV14 | 13 | NA | CASSQSPTYGYTF | TGTGCCAGCAGCCAGAGCCCCACGTATGGCTACACCTTC
TRBJ2-2 | NA | TRBV24-1 | 15 | NA | CATSDPRQITGELFF | TGTGCCACCAGTGACCCGAGACAGATCACCGGGGAGCTGTTTTTT
TRBJ2-2 | NA | TRBV27 | 14 | NA | CASSFNRNTGELFF | TGTGCCAGCAGTTTTAATAGAAACACCGGGGAGCTGTTTTTT
TRBJ2-1 | NA | TRBV5-8 | 16 | TRBD2 | CASSPRGGMGHNEQFF | TGTGCCAGCAGCCCGCGGGGGGGTATGGGGCACAATGAGCAGTTCTTC
TRBJ1-4 | NA | TRBV7-9 | 14 | NA | CASSSGGFNEKLFF | TGTGCCAGCAGCTCCGGGGGGTTTAATGAAAAACTGTTTTTT
TRBJ1-1 | few | TRBV7-2 | 15 | NA | CASSLVRTMNTEAFF | TGTGCCAGCAGCTTGGTTAGAACCATGAACACTGAAGCTTTCTTT
TRBJ1-6 | NA | TRBV7-6 | 14 | NA | CASSEGSQGSPLHF | TGTGCCAGCAGCGAGGGGAGTCAGGGGTCACCCCTCCACTTT
TRBJ1-2 | NA | TRBV20-1 | 15 | TRBD1 | CSASGTGGDNYGYTF | TGCAGTGCTAGTGGGACAGGGGGCGATAACTATGGCTACACCTTC
TRBJ2-1 | few | TRBV12-3/TRBV12-4 | 13 | NA | CAYRDSSYNEQFF | TGTGCCTATCGGGATAGCTCCTACAATGAGCAGTTCTTC
TRBJ1-4 | NA | TRBV19 | 14 | NA | CASSIDPGQVKLFF | TGTGCCAGTAGTATAGATCCGGGACAAGTAAAACTGTTTTTT
TRBJ2-1 | NA | TRBV7-8 | 17 | TRBD1 | CASSLSLGQGSYNEQFF | TGTGCCAGCAGCTTATCATTAGGACAGGGTTCCTACAATGAGCAGTTCTTC
TRBJ2-1 | NA | TRBV11-2 | 15 | NA | CASSPSFDTNEEQFF | TGTGCCAGCAGCCCCTCCTTTGATACCAATGAGGAGCAGTTCTTC
TRBJ1-1 | once | TRBV3-1/TRBV3-2 | 14 | NA | CASSPAPGDTEAFF | TGTGCCAGCAGCCCCGCCCCAGGGGACACTGAAGCTTTCTTT
TRBJ2-3 | NA | TRBV10-2 | 13 | TRBD2 | CASRTAGTDTQYF | TGCGCCAGCAGAACAGCGGGGACAGATACGCAGTATTTT
TRBJ1-5 | NA | TRBV10-1 | 17 | TRBD1 | CASIPWTGGILNQPQHF | TGCGCCAGCATACCTTGGACAGGGGGCATCCTTAATCAGCCCCAGCATTTT
TRBJ1-2 | NA | TRBV19 | 15 | NA | CASSIVSGRGGGYTF | TGTGCCAGTAGTATAGTGTCGGGGCGCGGGGGTGGCTACACCTTC
TRBJ2-5 | NA | TRBV11-2 | 16 | TRBD2 | CASSSPSGGLQETQYF | TGTGCCAGCAGCTCCCCCTCGGGGGGGCTACAAGAGACCCAGTACTTC
TRBJ1-3 | NA | TRBV5-1 | 15 | NA | CASSLDGNSGNTIYF | TGCGCCAGCAGCTTGGACGGTAACTCTGGAAACACCATATATTTT
TRBJ2-7 | once | TRBV18 | 11 | NA | CASSSQYEQYF | TGTGCCAGCTCATCCCAATACGAGCAGTACTTC
TRBJ2-1 | NA | TRBV5-1 | 16 | TRBD2 | CASSRTSGGTYNEQFF | TGCGCCAGCAGCCGGACTAGCGGGGGGACTTACAATGAGCAGTTCTTC
TRBJ1-2 | NA | TRBV9 | 13 | NA | CASSAISGGGYTF | TGTGCCAGCAGCGCCATTTCCGGGGGTGGCTACACCTTC
TRBJ1-1 | NA | TRBV20-1 | 14 | NA | CSASRGSVNTEAFF | TGCAGTGCTAGTAGGGGGTCTGTGAACACTGAAGCTTTCTTT
TRBJ1-3 | once | TRBV30 | 15 | NA | CAWTVQGTSGNTIYF | TGTGCCTGGACTGTACAGGGAACCTCTGGAAACACCATATATTTT
TRBJ2-5 | once | TRBV10-1 | 13 | NA | CASSSSMRETQYF | TGCGCCAGCAGTAGCTCCATGAGAGAGACCCAGTACTTC
TRBJ1-2 | once | TRBV6-6 | 12 | NA | CASSRQNYGYTF | TGTGCCAGCAGTCGGCAGAACTATGGCTACACCTTC
TRBJ1-2 | once | TRBV2 | 15 | NA | CASRRDNYAFYGYTF | TGTGCCAGCAGAAGGGACAACTATGCATTCTATGGCTACACCTTC
TRBJ2-3 | NA | TRBV23-1 | 17 | TRBD1 | CASSQLQGLLDTDTQYF | TGCGCCAGCAGTCAACTACAGGGGTTGTTGGACACAGATACGCAGTATTTT
TRBJ1-6 | few | TRBV2 | 12 | TRBD1 | CAGGTGNSPLHF | TGTGCCGGGGGGACAGGGAATTCACCCCTCCACTTT
TRBJ1-4 | NA | TRBV7-8 | 15 | TRBD1 | CASSPDRVSGEKLFF | TGTGCCAGCAGCCCCGACAGGGTCTCTGGCGAAAAACTGTTTTTT
TRBJ2-2 | NA | TRBV19 | 15 | NA | CASSIGLLNTGELFF | TGTGCCAGTAGTATAGGGCTTCTGAACACCGGGGAGCTGTTTTTT
TRBJ1-2 | NA | TRBV27 | 16 | NA | CASSPISGMGSYGYTF | TGTGCCAGCAGTCCTATATCCGGGATGGGGAGCTATGGCTACACCTTC
TRBJ1-5 | NA | TRBV9 | 15 | NA | CASSVNGQAGQPQHF | TGTGCCAGCAGCGTAAATGGGCAGGCGGGTCAGCCCCAGCATTTT
TRBJ1-2 | NA | TRBV19 | 14 | NA | CASRRVEQGVGYTF | TGTGCCAGTAGACGCGTCGAACAGGGCGTCGGCTACACCTTC
TRBJ1-5 | once | TRBV6-1 | 16 | NA | CASSGGSVGANQPQHF | TGTGCCAGCAGTGGAGGTTCAGTCGGAGCCAATCAGCCCCAGCATTTT
TRBJ1-5 | NA | TRBV28 | 15 | NA | CASSPQGDSNQPQHF | TGTGCCAGCAGTCCACAGGGAGATAGCAATCAGCCCCAGCATTTT